The clone carrying this TCR beta chain was observed a handful of times. Its target is not known. TCRdb redid the calling of the reads with MiXCR, one entry per CDR3 protein. The sample holds about 280,000 distinct CDR3 sequences, 22% seen once. The data belong to a study of T cell repertoires in cytomegalovirus infection. Findings and limits, study-wide: What dominated the ex vivo response were HLA-C-restricted CMV-specific TCR beta clonotypes.

This receptor was identified in a human donor in good health (CMV status not recorded). Some clones in this sample may be carry-over from other donors' samples. Source: cultured PBMCs, taken from culture after CMV antigen stimulation.

CDR3 amino acids: CASSEYRANTEAFF. CDR3 in DNA: TGTGCCAGTAGTGAGTACAGGGCTAACACTGAAGCTTTCTTT. V usage is TRBV19 and J usage is TRBJ1-1; weak D call: TRBD1 (6 bases). CDR1 and CDR2 from the germline V gene are LNHDA and SQIVND (reference sequence). This CDR3 is built from 14 residues. Trimming cost V 5 bases and J 2 bases, with 12 bases left between them.